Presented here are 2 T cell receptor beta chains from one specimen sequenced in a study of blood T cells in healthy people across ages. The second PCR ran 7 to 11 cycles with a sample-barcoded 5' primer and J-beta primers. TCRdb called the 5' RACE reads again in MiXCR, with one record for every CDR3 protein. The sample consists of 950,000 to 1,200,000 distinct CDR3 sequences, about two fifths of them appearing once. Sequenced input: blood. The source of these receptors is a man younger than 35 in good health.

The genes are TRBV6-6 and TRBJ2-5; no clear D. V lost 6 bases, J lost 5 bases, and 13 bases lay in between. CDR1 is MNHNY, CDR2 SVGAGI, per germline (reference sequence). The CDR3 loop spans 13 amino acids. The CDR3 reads CASRNRLGETQYF. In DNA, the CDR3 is TGTGCCAGCAGGAACAGATTAGGGGAGACCCAGTACTTC.

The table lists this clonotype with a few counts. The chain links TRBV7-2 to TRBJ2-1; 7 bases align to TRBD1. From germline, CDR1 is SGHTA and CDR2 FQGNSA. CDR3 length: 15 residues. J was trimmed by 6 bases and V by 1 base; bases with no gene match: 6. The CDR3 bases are TGTGCCAGCAGCTTAGGTGGACAGGACTCCAATGAGCAGTTCTTC. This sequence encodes CASSLGGQDSNEQFF.